Following are 4 T cell receptor beta chains from one sample sequenced in a study of CD8 T cells in Susac syndrome. Reverse transcription of about 0.45 to 1 ug RNA used random hexamers. TCRdb called the immunoSEQ multiplex PCR reads again in MiXCR, with one record for every CDR3 protein. This sample has hundreds of thousands of distinct CDR3 sequences, with 95% found just once. Sequenced sample: CD4+ T cells from PBMCs. The receptor source for this set is a human donor with multiple sclerosis.

This rearrangement joins TRBV29-1 to TRBJ1-1, with D unresolved. V was pared by 6 bases and J by 11 bases, with 19 bases between. Per germline, CDR1 SQVTM and CDR2 ANQGSEA. The CDR3 is 12 residues long. CDR3 loop: CSVRADLLHAFF. Here the CDR3 DNA reads TGCAGCGTACGTGCGGACTTATTACATGCTTTCTTT. Filled out from reference TRBV29-1 and TRBJ1-1, the complete variable domain reads SAVISQKPSRDICQRGTSLTIQCQVDSQVTMMFWYRQQPGQSLTLIATANQGSEATYESGFVIDKFPISRPNLTFSTLTVSNMSPEDSSIYLCSVRADLLHAFFGQGTRLTVV.

This rearrangement joins TRBV18 to TRBJ2-6; D is unresolved. V was trimmed by 8 bases and J by 1 base, leaving 6 bases between them. Germline CDR1 is KGHSH and CDR2 is LQKENI. The CDR3 spans 13 residues. CDR3 loop: CASSPSGANVLTF. CDR3 DNA: TGTGCCAGCAGCCCGTCTGGGGCCAACGTCCTGACTTTC.

This clonotype was observed once. The rearrangement links TRBV3-1 to TRBJ2-1, with 8 positions matching TRBD1. Germline V gene sequence: CDR1 LGHDT, CDR2 YNNKEL (reference sequence). V lost 2 bases, J lost 4 bases, and 7 bases stayed unmatched. This CDR3 is built from 16 residues. CDR3: CASSQIGTGLYNEQFF. The CDR3 nucleotides are TGTGCCAGCAGCCAAATTGGGACAGGCTTGTACAATGAGCAGTTCTTC.

The sample holds one count of this clonotype. The gene calls are TRBV7-2 and TRBJ1-2, with D possibly being TRBD1 (6 bases). Germline V gene sequence: CDR1 SGHTA, CDR2 FQGNSA. Deletions cut 4 bases from V and 5 bases from J, with 11 bases between. The CDR3 covers 13 residues. The DNA of the CDR3 is TGTGCCAGCAGCTCTTCAGGGGTTTATGGCTACACCTTC. It yields the protein CASSSSGVYGYTF.